This T cell receptor beta chain was identified in a study of Ad26.COV2.S vaccination and SARS-CoV-2 variants. Here immunoSEQ multiplex PCR was the method, and the copy in TCRdb shows in-frame clones only, minus some. The repertoire includes approximately 340,000 clones, 85% of them detected once, and about 3.3% sits in the top ten. Treatment of the sample: roughly 20 received Ad26.COV2.S at low or high dose, single or two shots; about 5 received placebo; per-sample allocation not given. Samples came from day 63 after the first vaccine or placebo injection. Study results and caveats: Individuals receiving vaccine had higher spike-specific TCR breadth than placebo recipients did.

This clone was seen only a few times. Its target is not known. Germline lookup yields CDR1 SEHNR and CDR2 FQNEAQ (reference sequence). The V end lost 5 bases, the J end lost 0 bases, and 17 bases lay between the germline ends. CDR3 length: 16 amino acids. The starting material was peripheral blood, obtained in a trial of Ad26.COV2.S vaccine versus placebo. This chain links TRBV7-9 with TRBJ2-7; either TRBD1 or TRBD2 may supply D (5 bases each). The TCR comes from a person aged 18-60 years who received the Ad26.COV2.S COVID-19 vaccine or a placebo. DNA of the CDR3: TGTGCCAGCAGCCCAAGAGGGGCAGGTAGCTCCTACGAGCAGTACTTC. It encodes CASSPRGAGSSYEQYF. Variable domain in full (rest from reference TRBV7-9 and TRBJ2-7): DTGVSQNPRHKITKRGQNVTFRCDPISEHNRLYWYRQTLGQGPEFLTYFQNEAQLEKSRLLSDRFSAERPKGSFSTLEIQRTEQGDSAMYLCASSPRGAGSSYEQYFGPGTRLTVT.